This T cell receptor (beta chain) was retrieved from a study of T-cell reconstitution after alpha-beta-depleted transplantation in children. Whole-study results and caveats: By one year post-transplant, T-cell counts and diversity largely arose from T cells that were newly produced. At around two months after transplant, the alpha-beta T cells were reportedly derived from several hundred expanded clones that came from non-depleted graft cells.

There are many counts of this clonotype. The antigen remains unidentified. The length of the CDR3 is 11 residues. CDR1 and CDR2 (germline): MDHEN, SYDVKM. Trimming took 3 bases from V and 4 from J, leaving 3 bases between them. Unique molecular identifiers were incorporated into the prepared TCRbeta library. Each CDR3 protein is one row after TCRdb ran MiXCR on the PCR reads. Among fewer than 700,000 distinct CDR3 sequences listed, over 10% were seen once. The sequence came from a male patient younger than 18 who had a stem cell transplant for acute myeloid leukemia, so the T cells may come from the graft donor. The chain recombines TRBV28 with TRBJ1-1; D not certain. The material was PBMCs, mostly from graft donor cells, obtained 360 days after TCRalphabeta/CD19-depleted stem cell transplant. Written as DNA, the CDR3 is TGTGCCAGCAGTTTCCGCACTGAAGCTTTCTTT. Protein product: CASSFRTEAFF.